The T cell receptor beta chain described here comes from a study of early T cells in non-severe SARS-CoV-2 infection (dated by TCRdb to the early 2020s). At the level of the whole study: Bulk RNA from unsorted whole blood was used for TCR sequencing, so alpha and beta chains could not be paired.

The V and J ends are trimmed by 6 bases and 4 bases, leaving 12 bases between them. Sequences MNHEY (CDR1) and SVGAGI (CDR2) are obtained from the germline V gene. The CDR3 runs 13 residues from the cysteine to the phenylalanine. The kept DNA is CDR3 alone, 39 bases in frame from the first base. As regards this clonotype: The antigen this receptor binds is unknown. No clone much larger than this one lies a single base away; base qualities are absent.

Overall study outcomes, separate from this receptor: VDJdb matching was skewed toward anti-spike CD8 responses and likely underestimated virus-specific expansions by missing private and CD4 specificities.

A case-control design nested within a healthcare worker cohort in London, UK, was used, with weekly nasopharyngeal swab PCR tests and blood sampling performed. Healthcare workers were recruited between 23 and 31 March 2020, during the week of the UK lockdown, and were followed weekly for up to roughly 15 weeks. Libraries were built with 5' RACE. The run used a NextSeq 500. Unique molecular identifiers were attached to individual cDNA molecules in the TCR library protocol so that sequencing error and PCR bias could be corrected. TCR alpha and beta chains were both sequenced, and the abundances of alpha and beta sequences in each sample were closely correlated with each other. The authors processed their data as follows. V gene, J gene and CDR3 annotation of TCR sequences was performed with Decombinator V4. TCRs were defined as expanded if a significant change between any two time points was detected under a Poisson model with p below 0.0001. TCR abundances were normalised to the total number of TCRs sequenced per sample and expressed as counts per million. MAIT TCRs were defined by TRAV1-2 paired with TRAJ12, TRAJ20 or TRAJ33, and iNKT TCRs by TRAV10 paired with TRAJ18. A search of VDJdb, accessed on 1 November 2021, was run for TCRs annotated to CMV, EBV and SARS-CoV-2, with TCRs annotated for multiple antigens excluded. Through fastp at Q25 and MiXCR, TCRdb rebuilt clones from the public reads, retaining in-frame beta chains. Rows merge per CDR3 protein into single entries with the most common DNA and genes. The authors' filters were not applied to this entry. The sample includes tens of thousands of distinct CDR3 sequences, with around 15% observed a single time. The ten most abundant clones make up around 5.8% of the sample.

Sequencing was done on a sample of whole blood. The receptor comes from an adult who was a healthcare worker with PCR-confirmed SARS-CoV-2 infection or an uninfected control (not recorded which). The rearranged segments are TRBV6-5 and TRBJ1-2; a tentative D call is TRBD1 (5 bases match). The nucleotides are TGTGCCAGCAGAGCCGACAGATTCTATGGCTACACCTTC. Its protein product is CASRADRFYGYTF.